A selection of T cell receptor beta chains follows, all from one sample in a study of blood T cell repertoires in COVID-19. TCRdb keeps only in-frame clones here, not all; method: immunoSEQ multiplex PCR. Here the sample spans roughly 200,000 clones, 90% to 95% being singletons. Sequences were obtained from peripheral blood. The receptors derive from a man between 25 and 39 years old with COVID-19, enrolled during active disease. The CDR3 runs from the conserved cysteine through the conserved F or W. A D gene is named only where the DNA matches it firmly. The size field is filled for only some rows; it gives once, few, many or a size class.

TRBD1,TRBJ1-5,TRBV30,.,CAWSTGQGGNQPQHF,TGTGCCTGGAGTACGGGACAGGGGGGGAATCAGCCCCAGCATTTT
TRBD1,TRBJ1-3,TRBV9,.,CASSMKGQGSGNTIYF,TGTGCCAGCAGCATGAAGGGACAGGGAAGTGGAAACACCATATATTTT
.,TRBJ1-3,TRBV5-5,once,CASSIELNSGNTIYF,TGTGCCAGCAGCATCGAGTTGAACTCTGGAAACACCATATATTTT
.,TRBJ2-7,TRBV5-4,.,CASSLTGSMYEQYF,TGTGCCAGCAGCCTTACAGGGAGTATGTACGAGCAGTACTTC
TRBD1,TRBJ2-7,TRBV13,.,CASSPLGTGPYEQYF,TGTGCCAGCAGTCCACTAGGGACAGGGCCCTACGAGCAGTACTTC
TRBD1,TRBJ1-4,TRBV2,.,CASSEDRGGEKLFF,TGTGCCAGCAGTGAAGACAGGGGAGGCGAAAAACTGTTTTTT
.,TRBJ2-1,TRBV19,.,CASRYSHGEQFF,TGTGCCAGTCGTTACAGTCATGGTGAGCAGTTCTTC
TRBD1,TRBJ1-6,TRBV5-1,once,CASSSGQINSPLHF,TGCGCCAGCAGCTCGGGACAGATAAATTCACCCCTCCACTTT
.,TRBJ1-4,TRBV6-5,.,CASSYSLQAINEKLFF,TGTGCCAGCAGTTACTCTTTACAGGCGATTAATGAAAAACTGTTTTTT
.,TRBJ1-4,TRBV5-6,.,CASSLSSQPNEKLFF,TGTGCCAGCAGCTTGAGTTCACAGCCAAATGAAAAACTGTTTTTT
.,TRBJ1-2,TRBV5-5,.,CASSLEPRDINYGYTF,TGTGCCAGCAGCTTGGAACCCCGGGACATCAACTATGGCTACACCTTC
TRBD1,TRBJ1-1,TRBV5-4,.,CASSFGDRGTEAFF,TGTGCCAGCAGCTTTGGGGACAGGGGCACTGAAGCTTTCTTT
.,TRBJ1-1,TRBV29-1,.,CSVEKGQNTEAFF,TGCAGCGTCGAAAAAGGACAGAACACTGAAGCTTTCTTT
TRBD1,TRBJ1-2,TRBV7-9,.,CASSPAGTGSGYTF,TGTGCCAGCAGCCCCGCCGGGACAGGGAGTGGCTACACCTTC
TRBD1,TRBJ1-4,TRBV7-2,.,CASSRREEGAREKLFF,TGTGCCAGCAGCCGCCGAGAGGAGGGGGCACGTGAAAAACTGTTTTTT
TRBD2,TRBJ2-2,TRBV10-3,.,CAISELGGGNTGELFF,TGTGCCATCAGTGAGCTGGGCGGGGGGAACACCGGGGAGCTGTTTTTT
.,TRBJ1-2,TRBV6-5,.,CASSLVDSGAGYTF,TGTGCCAGCAGCCTCGTGGACAGTGGAGCTGGCTACACCTTC
TRBD1,TRBJ1-4,TRBV18,few,CASSLGQGEEEKLFF,TGTGCCAGCTCACTAGGACAGGGAGAGGAGGAAAAACTGTTTTTT
.,TRBJ1-2,TRBV10-3,.,CAIRDTGVGNYGYTF,TGTGCCATCAGGGACACGGGAGTCGGGAACTATGGCTACACCTTC
TRBD1,TRBJ2-7,TRBV10-3,.,CAISTGGTGEQYF,TGTGCCATCAGTACAGGGGGAACGGGCGAGCAGTACTTC
.,TRBJ1-1,TRBV27,once,CASNPVGGHTEAFF,TGTGCCAGCAACCCGGTGGGGGGGCACACTGAAGCTTTCTTT
.,TRBJ2-1,TRBV9,.,CASSGQVNAEQFF,TGTGCCAGCAGCGGACAGGTCAACGCTGAGCAGTTCTTC
TRBD1,TRBJ2-7,TRBV20-1,.,CSAGTGGEQYF,TGCAGTGCTGGGACAGGGGGCGAGCAGTACTTC
.,TRBJ2-4,TRBV7-2,.,CASSGDSAKNIQYF,TGTGCCAGCAGCGGGGACTCAGCCAAAAACATTCAGTACTTC
.,TRBJ1-1,TRBV19,.,CASSIVRDTLLNTEAFF,TGTGCCAGTAGTATAGTGAGGGACACATTGTTGAACACTGAAGCTTTCTTT
TRBD1,TRBJ2-5,TRBV27,.,CASSLTLTGGMETQYF,TGTGCCAGCAGTTTAACCCTGACAGGGGGCATGGAGACCCAGTACTTC
TRBD1,TRBJ1-1,TRBV7-2,.,CASSHPFPGGGVNTEAFF,TGTGCCAGCAGCCACCCCTTTCCAGGGGGAGGTGTGAACACTGAAGCTTTCTTT
.,TRBJ1-2,TRBV10-3,.,CAISESHMQGNSRYGYTF,TGTGCCATCAGTGAGTCCCACATGCAGGGGAATAGCCGTTATGGCTACACCTTC
.,TRBJ2-2,TRBV18,.,CASSPLQVTGELFF,TGTGCCAGCTCCCCACTACAGGTAACCGGGGAGCTGTTTTTT
TRBD2,TRBJ2-3,TRBV7-9,.,CASSLGTSGGPSTDTQYF,TGTGCCAGCAGCTTAGGGACTAGCGGGGGGCCTAGCACAGATACGCAGTATTTT
TRBD1,TRBJ2-3,TRBV5-1,.,CASSSGQGSTDTQYF,TGCGCCAGCAGCTCCGGACAGGGAAGCACAGATACGCAGTATTTT
TRBD1,TRBJ1-2,TRBV6-1,.,CASSEAGDSPSGYTF,TGTGCCAGCAGTGAAGCCGGGGACAGCCCCTCTGGCTACACCTTC
.,TRBJ2-5,TRBV14,.,CASSQPYNQETQYF,TGTGCCAGCAGCCAACCGTATAACCAAGAGACCCAGTACTTC
TRBD1,TRBJ1-1,TRBV6-6,.,CASSRQPTVKGTDHHTEAFF,TGTGCCAGCAGCCGACAACCCACCGTTAAAGGGACAGATCATCACACTGAAGCTTTCTTT
TRBD1,TRBJ2-2,TRBV15,.,CATSRGTGGRTGELFF,TGTGCCACCAGCAGAGGTACAGGGGGACGCACCGGGGAGCTGTTTTTT
.,TRBJ1-6,TRBV7-9,.,CASSLGRGRGSPLHF,TGTGCCAGCAGCTTAGGGAGGGGAAGGGGATCACCCCTCCACTTT
.,TRBJ2-3,TRBV10-3,.,CAISYGEDTQYF,TGTGCCATCAGTTATGGTGAGGATACGCAGTATTTT
TRBD1,TRBJ1-4,TRBV5-1,.,CASSSGQGVEKLFF,TGCGCCAGCAGCTCCGGACAGGGCGTCGAAAAACTGTTTTTT
.,TRBJ1-4,TRBV4-2,.,CASSQVGVQGGEKLFF,TGTGCCAGCAGCCAAGTCGGGGTACAGGGCGGTGAAAAACTGTTTTTT
.,TRBJ1-1,TRBV24-1,.,CATIFQGKAEAFF,TGTGCCACCATTTTCCAGGGGAAGGCTGAAGCTTTCTTT
TRBD1,TRBJ2-5,TRBV5-1,.,CASSFGQGPQETQYF,TGCGCCAGCAGCTTCGGACAGGGGCCCCAAGAGACCCAGTACTTC
TRBD1,TRBJ2-6,TRBV9,.,CASSAWDRDGPGANVLTF,TGTGCCAGCAGCGCATGGGACAGGGACGGCCCTGGGGCCAACGTCCTGACTTTC
TRBD2,TRBJ2-5,TRBV7-6,.,CASSFGTSGGGQYF,TGTGCCAGCAGCTTTGGGACTAGCGGGGGGGGCCAGTACTTC
TRBD1,TRBJ1-5,TRBV5-6,.,CASTVFRGGNQPQHF,TGTGCCAGCACCGTATTCAGGGGGGGCAATCAGCCCCAGCATTTT
TRBD1,TRBJ2-7,TRBV7-9,.,CASSQPGQGAQFTYEQYF,TGTGCCAGCAGCCAACCGGGACAGGGGGCGCAGTTCACCTACGAGCAGTACTTC
.,TRBJ2-2,TRBV19,.,CASSMPGEKTGELFF,TGTGCCAGTAGTATGCCAGGGGAAAAAACCGGGGAGCTGTTTTTT
.,TRBJ2-4,TRBV7-9,.,CASSFGGAGAKNIQYF,TGTGCCAGCAGCTTCGGAGGGGCGGGGGCCAAAAACATTCAGTACTTC
.,TRBJ1-3,TRBV24-1,.,CATSDLGQGSSGNTIYF,TGTGCCACCAGTGATTTAGGCCAGGGAAGCTCTGGAAACACCATATATTTT